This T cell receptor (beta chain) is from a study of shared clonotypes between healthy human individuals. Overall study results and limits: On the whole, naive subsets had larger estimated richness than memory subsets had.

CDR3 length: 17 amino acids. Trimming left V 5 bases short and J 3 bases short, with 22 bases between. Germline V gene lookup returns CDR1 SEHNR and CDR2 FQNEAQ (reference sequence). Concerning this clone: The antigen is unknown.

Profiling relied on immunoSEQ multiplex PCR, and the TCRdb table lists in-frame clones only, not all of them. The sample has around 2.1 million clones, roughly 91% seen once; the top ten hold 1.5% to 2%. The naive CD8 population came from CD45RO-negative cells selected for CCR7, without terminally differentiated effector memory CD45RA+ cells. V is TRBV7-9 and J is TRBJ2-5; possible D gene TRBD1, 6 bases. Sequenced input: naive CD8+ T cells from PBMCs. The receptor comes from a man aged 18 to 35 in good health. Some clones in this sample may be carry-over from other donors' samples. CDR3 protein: CASSPPIPDSPEETQYF. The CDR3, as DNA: TGTGCCAGCAGCCCCCCCATCCCGGACAGCCCCGAAGAGACCCAGTACTTC.